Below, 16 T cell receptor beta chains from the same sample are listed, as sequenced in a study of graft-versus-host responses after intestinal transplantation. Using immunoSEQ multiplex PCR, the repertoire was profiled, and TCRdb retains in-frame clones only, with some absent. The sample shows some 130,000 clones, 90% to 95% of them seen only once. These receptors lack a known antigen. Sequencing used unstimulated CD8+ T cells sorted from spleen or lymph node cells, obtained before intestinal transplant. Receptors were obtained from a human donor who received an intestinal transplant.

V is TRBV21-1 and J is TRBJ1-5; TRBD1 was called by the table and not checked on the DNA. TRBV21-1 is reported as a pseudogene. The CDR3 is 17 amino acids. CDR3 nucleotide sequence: TGTGCCAGCAGCAAATTGGACAGGGATCCAAGCAATCAGCCCCAGCATTTT. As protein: CASSKLDRDPSNQPQHF.

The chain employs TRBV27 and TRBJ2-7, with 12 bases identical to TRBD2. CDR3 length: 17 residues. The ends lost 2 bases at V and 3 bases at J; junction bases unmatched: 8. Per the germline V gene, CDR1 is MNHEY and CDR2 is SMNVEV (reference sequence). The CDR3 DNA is TGTGCCAGCAGTTTAATTCCTAGCGGGAGGGCCCTCTACGAGCAGTACTTC. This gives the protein CASSLIPSGRALYEQYF.

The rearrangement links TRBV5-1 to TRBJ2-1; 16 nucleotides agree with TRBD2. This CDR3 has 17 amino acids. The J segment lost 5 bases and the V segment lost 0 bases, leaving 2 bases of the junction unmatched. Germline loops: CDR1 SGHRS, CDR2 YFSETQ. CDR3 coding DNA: TGCGCCAGCAGCTTGGGAGGGACTAGCGGGAGGGACAATGAGCAGTTCTTC. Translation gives CASSLGGTSGRDNEQFF.

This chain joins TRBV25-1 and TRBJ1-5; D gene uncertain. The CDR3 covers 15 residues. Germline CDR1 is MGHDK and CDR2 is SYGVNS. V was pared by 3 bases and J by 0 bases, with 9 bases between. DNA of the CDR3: TGTGCCAGCAGTGATACCGGGCCTAGCAATCAGCCCCAGCATTTT. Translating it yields CASSDTGPSNQPQHF.

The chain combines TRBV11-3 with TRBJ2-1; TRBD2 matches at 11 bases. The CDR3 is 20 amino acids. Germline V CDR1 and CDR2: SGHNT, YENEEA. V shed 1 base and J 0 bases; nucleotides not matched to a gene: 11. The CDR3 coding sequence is TGTGCCAGCAGCTTAGGCCCGACTAGCGGGACCTCACCCTCCTACAATGAGCAGTTCTTC. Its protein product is CASSLGPTSGTSPSYNEQFF. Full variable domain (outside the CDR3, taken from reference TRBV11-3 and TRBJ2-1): EAGVVQSPRYKIIEKKQPVAFWCNPISGHNTLYWYLQNLGQGPELLIRYENEEAVDDSQLPKDRFSAERLKGVDSTLKIQPAELGDSAVYLCASSLGPTSGTSPSYNEQFFGPGTRLTVL.

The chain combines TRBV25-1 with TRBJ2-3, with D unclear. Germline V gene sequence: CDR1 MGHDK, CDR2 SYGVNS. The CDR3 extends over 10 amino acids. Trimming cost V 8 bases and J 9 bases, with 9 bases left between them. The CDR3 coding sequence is TGTGCCAGCCTTGGAGAGACGCAGTATTTT. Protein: CASLGETQYF.

The CDR3 DNA is TGTGCCTGGAGTTCCCACTCCTACAATGAGCAGTTCTTC. Amino acids: CAWSSHSYNEQFF. The chain carries TRBV30 and TRBJ2-1, with unresolved D. CDR3 length: 13 residues. Germline V lookup: CDR1 GTSNPN, CDR2 SVGIG (reference sequence). V was clipped by 2 bases and J by 0 bases, with 5 bases between them.

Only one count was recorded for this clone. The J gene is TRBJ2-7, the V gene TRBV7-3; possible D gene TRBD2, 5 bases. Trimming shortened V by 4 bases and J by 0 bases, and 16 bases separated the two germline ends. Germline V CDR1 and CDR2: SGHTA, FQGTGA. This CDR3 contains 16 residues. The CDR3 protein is CASSSYLAVNSYEQYF. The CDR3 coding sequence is TGTGCCAGCAGCTCCTACCTAGCAGTCAACTCCTACGAGCAGTACTTC.

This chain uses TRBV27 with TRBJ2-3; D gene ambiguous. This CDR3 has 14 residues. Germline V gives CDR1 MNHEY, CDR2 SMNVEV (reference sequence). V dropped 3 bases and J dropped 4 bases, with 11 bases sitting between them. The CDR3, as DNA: TGTGCCAGCAGTTTGAGGCAGGCGCCAGATACGCAGTATTTT. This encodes CASSLRQAPDTQYF.

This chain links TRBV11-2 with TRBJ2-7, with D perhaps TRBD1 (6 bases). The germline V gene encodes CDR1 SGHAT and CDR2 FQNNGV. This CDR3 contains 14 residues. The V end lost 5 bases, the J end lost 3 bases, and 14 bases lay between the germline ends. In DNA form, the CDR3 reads TGTGCCAGCAGCCCCCCGGGACATCTCTACGAGCAGTACTTC. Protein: CASSPPGHLYEQYF.

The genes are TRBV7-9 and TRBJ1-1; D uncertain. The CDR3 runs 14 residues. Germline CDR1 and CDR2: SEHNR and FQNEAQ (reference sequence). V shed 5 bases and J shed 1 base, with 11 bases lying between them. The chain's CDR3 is CASSRLTRNTEAFF. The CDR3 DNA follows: TGTGCCAGCAGCAGATTGACGAGGAACACTGAAGCTTTCTTT. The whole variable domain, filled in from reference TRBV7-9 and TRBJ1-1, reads DTGVSQNPRHKITKRGQNVTFRCDPISEHNRLYWYRQTLGQGPEFLTYFQNEAQLEKSRLLSDRFSAERPKGSFSTLEIQRTEQGDSAMYLCASSRLTRNTEAFFGQGTRLTVV.

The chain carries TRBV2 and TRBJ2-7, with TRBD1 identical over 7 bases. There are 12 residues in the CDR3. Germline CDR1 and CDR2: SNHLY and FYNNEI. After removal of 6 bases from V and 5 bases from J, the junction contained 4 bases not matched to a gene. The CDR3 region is CASRGDSHEQYF. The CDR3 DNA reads TGTGCCAGCAGGGGGGACAGCCACGAGCAGTACTTC.

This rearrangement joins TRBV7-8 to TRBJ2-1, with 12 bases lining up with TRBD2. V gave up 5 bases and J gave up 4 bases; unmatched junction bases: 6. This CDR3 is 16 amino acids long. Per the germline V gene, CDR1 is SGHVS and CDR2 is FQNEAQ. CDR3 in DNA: TGTGCCAGCAGCCCCGGACTAGCGGGATCTTACAATGAGCAGTTCTTC. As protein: CASSPGLAGSYNEQFF.

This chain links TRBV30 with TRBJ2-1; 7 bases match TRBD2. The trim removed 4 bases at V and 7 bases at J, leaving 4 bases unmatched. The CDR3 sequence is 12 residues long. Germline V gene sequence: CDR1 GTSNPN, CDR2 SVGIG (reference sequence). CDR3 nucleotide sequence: TGTGCCTGGACGGCCGGGGGGAATGAGCAGTTCTTC. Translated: CAWTAGGNEQFF.

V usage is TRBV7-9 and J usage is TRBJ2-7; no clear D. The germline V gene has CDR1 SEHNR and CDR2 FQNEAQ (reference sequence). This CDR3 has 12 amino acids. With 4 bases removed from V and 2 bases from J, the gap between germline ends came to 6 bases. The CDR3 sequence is CASSSDPYEQYF. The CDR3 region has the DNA TGTGCCAGCAGCTCGGACCCCTACGAGCAGTACTTC.

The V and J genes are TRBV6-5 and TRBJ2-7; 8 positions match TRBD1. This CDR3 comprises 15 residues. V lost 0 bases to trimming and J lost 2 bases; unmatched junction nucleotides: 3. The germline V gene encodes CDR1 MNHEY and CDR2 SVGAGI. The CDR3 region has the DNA TGTGCCAGCAGTTACTCGAGGACAGGGACCTACGAGCAGTACTTC. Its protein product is CASSYSRTGTYEQYF.